The clone carrying this T cell receptor (beta chain) was seen at least ten times. Its antigen is undetermined. This sample was included in a study of blood T cells in healthy people across ages. The wider study: Template switching picked up about one barcoded beta molecule for each two T cells. Study-wide points: There were more naive CD4+ cells and higher diversity in long-lived donors than in aged donors.

Researchers report isolating at least 6 million PBMCs per sample. Trimming took 6 bases from V and 0 from J, leaving 15 bases between them. The CDR3 consists of 15 residues. CDR1 is DFQATT, CDR2 SNEGSKA, per germline (reference sequence). Primers used in a second PCR of about 6 to 11 cycles were a sample-barcoded 5' primer and a J-beta primer mix. Every cDNA molecule carried a tag from a template-switch adaptor bearing 12 random nucleotides. TCRdb ran MiXCR on the 5' RACE reads and lists one entry per CDR3 protein. The table includes hundreds of thousands of distinct CDR3 sequences, under 30% detected once.

The V and J genes are TRBV20-1 and TRBJ2-4; D may be TRBD1 (5 bases). The sequence came from an elderly woman in good health. The sequenced material came from blood. The CDR3 DNA reads TGCAGTGCACAGGACAATTCACAAGCCAAAAACATTCAGTACTTC. Residues: CSAQDNSQAKNIQYF.